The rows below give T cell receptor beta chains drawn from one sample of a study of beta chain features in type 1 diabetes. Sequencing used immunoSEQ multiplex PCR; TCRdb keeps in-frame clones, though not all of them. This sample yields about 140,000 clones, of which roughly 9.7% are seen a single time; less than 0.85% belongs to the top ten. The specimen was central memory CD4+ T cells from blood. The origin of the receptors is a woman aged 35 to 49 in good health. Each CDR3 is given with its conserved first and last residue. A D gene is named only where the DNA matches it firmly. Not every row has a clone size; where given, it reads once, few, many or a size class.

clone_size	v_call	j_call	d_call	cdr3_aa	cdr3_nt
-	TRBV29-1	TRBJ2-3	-	CSVATGTSTDTQYF	TGCAGCGTGGCCACCGGGACTAGCACAGATACGCAGTATTTT
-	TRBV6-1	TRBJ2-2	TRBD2	CASSEGGSRTGELFF	TGTGCCAGCAGTGAGGGGGGGTCGAGGACCGGGGAGCTGTTTTTT
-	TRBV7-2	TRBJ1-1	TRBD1	CASSFRTGVNTEAFF	TGTGCCAGCAGCTTCCGGACAGGGGTGAACACTGAAGCTTTCTTT
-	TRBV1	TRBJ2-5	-	CTSSQDRGLQETQYF	TGCACCAGCAGCCAAGATCGGGGACTACAAGAGACCCAGTACTTC
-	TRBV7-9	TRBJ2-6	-	CASSSTGFSGANVLTF	TGTGCCAGCAGTTCTACAGGCTTCTCTGGGGCCAACGTCCTGACTTTC
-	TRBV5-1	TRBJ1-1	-	CASSLVIGQLEAFF	TGCGCCAGCAGCTTGGTTATCGGACAGTTAGAAGCTTTCTTT
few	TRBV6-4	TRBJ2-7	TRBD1	CASSVDRFREQYF	TGTGCCAGCAGTGTGGACAGGTTTCGGGAGCAGTACTTC
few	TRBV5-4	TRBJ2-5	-	CASSQGHDPLETQYF	TGTGCCAGCAGCCAGGGACACGACCCTTTAGAGACCCAGTACTTC
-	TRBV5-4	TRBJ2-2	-	CASQWGGPGTGELFF	TGTGCCAGCCAGTGGGGGGGGCCGGGGACCGGGGAGCTGTTTTTT
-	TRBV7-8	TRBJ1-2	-	CASSLESTDVYGYTF	TGTGCCAGCAGCTTAGAATCGACAGACGTCTATGGCTACACCTTC
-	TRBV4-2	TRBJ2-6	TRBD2	CASSQRPASGGLASGANVLTF	TGTGCCAGCAGCCAACGCCCGGCTAGCGGGGGCCTCGCCTCTGGGGCCAACGTCCTGACTTTC
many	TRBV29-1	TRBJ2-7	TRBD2	CSVLKLAGRRYEQYF	TGCAGCGTCCTGAAGCTAGCGGGGAGGCGCTACGAGCAGTACTTC
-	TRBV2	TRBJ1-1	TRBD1	CASSELGQGYGLSTEAFF	TGTGCCAGCAGTGAATTGGGACAGGGTTACGGACTTAGCACTGAAGCTTTCTTT
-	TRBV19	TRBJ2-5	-	CASSTSNTYQETQYF	TGTGCCAGTAGTACCTCCAACACGTACCAAGAGACCCAGTACTTC
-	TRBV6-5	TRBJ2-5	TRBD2	CASSNIAGGKETQYF	TGTGCCAGCAGTAACATAGCGGGGGGTAAGGAGACCCAGTACTTC
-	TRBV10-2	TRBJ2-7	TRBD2	CASSEIRGVAYEQYF	TGCGCCAGCAGTGAAATTCGGGGGGTCGCCTACGAGCAGTACTTC
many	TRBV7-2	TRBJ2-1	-	CASSTHRDLGTYNEQFF	TGTGCCAGCAGCACCCACAGGGACCTAGGCACCTACAATGAGCAGTTCTTC
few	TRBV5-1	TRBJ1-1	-	CASSLGGGWDTEAFF	TGCGCCAGCAGCTTGGGAGGTGGGTGGGACACTGAAGCTTTCTTT
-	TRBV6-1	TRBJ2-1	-	CASRVQGGGYNEQFF	TGTGCCAGCAGAGTACAGGGAGGGGGTTACAATGAGCAGTTCTTC
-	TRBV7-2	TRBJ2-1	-	CASTPGGSYNEQFF	TGTGCCAGCACCCCCGGGGGATCCTACAATGAGCAGTTCTTC
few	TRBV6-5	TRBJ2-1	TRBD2	CASSYGTSGGAEEQFF	TGTGCCAGCAGTTACGGAACTAGCGGGGGGGCAGAAGAGCAGTTCTTC
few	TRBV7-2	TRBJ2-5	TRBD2	CASSLARTSGLRQETQYF	TGTGCCAGCAGCTTAGCAAGGACTAGCGGGTTAAGACAAGAGACCCAGTACTTC
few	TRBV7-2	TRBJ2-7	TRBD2	CASSFPGTSGGSSYEQYF	TGTGCCAGCAGCTTCCCAGGGACTAGCGGGGGTAGCTCCTACGAGCAGTACTTC
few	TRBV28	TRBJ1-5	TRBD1	CASRSGGQNQPQHF	TGTGCCAGCAGGTCTGGGGGACAGAATCAGCCCCAGCATTTT
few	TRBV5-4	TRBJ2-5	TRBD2	CASSWLSGGAEETQYF	TGTGCCAGCAGCTGGCTTAGCGGGGGGGCTGAGGAGACCCAGTACTTC
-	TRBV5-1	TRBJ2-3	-	CASSLNSLGTDTQYF	TGCGCCAGCAGCTTGAACTCCCTGGGCACAGATACGCAGTATTTT
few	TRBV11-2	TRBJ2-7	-	CASSPQGVGNMGEQYF	TGTGCCAGCAGCCCTCAAGGGGTGGGCAACATGGGCGAGCAGTACTTC
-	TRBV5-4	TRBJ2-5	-	CASSDASRQETQYF	TGTGCCAGCAGCGATGCTAGCAGACAAGAGACCCAGTACTTC
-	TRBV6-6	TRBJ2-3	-	CAITGGGLPDTQYF	TGTGCCATCACGGGCGGAGGCCTCCCAGATACGCAGTATTTT
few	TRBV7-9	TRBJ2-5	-	CASSLGGRGTPQETQYF	TGTGCCAGCAGCTTAGGCGGCCGAGGAACCCCCCAAGAGACCCAGTACTTC
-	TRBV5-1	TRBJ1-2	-	CASSLGQAGHGYTF	TGCGCCAGCAGCTTGGGACAGGCTGGGCATGGCTACACCTTC
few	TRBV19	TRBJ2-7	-	CASSPTGKSYEQYF	TGTGCCAGTAGTCCGACCGGGAAATCCTACGAGCAGTACTTC
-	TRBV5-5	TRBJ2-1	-	CASSLAGGLWNEQFF	TGTGCCAGCAGCTTGGCGGGGGGCCTCTGGAATGAGCAGTTCTTC
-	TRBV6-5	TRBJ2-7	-	CASSEPEEQYF	TGTGCCAGCAGTGAACCGGAGGAGCAGTACTTC
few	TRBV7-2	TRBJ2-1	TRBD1	CASSLAGTGVNEQFF	TGTGCCAGCAGCTTAGCTGGGACAGGGGTCAATGAGCAGTTCTTC
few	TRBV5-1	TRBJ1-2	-	CASSLGEGSYTF	TGCGCCAGCAGCTTGGGGGAGGGGAGCTACACCTTC
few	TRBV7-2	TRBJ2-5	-	CASRENEETQYF	TGTGCCAGCAGGGAGAACGAGGAGACCCAGTACTTC
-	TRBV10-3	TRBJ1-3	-	CATQVLSGNTIYF	TGTGCCACACAGGTTCTCTCTGGAAACACCATATATTTT
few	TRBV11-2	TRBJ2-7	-	CASSLPNGEQYF	TGTGCCAGCAGCTTACCTAACGGCGAGCAGTACTTC
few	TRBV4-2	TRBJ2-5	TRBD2	CASSQDGTSGGETQYF	TGTGCCAGCAGCCAAGATGGCACTAGCGGGGGTGAGACCCAGTACTTC
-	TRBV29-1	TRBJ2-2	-	CSVEPPGSNTGELFF	TGCAGCGTTGAACCCCCAGGGTCTAACACCGGGGAGCTGTTTTTT
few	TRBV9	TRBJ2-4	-	CASSPEQGLAKNIQYF	TGTGCCAGCAGCCCAGAACAGGGCTTAGCCAAAAACATTCAGTACTTC